This TCR beta chain was observed in a study of T cell responses to AZD1222 COVID-19 vaccine. Findings and limits, study-wide: Repertoires in all cases were sampled only once the peak T cell response had passed. Two doses of AZD1222 preceded a rise in Spike-specific TCR breadth and depth. Mostly white British, mostly female donors; authors suggested clonal diversity may be underestimated.

Some clones are missing from TCRdb's copy, which holds only in-frame ones; the method was immunoSEQ multiplex PCR. There are some 180,000 clones in the sample; roughly 92% occur only once, and roughly 10% lies in the top ten. The CDR3 spans 20 residues. Germline V gives CDR1 KGHSH, CDR2 LQKENI. With regard to this clone: What it binds is unknown. The junction departs from germline at one end; a sequencing error may be responsible.

V and J are TRBV18 and TRBJ2-1; 10 bases line up with TRBD1. Source: peripheral blood, taken on day 0 of AZD1222 vaccination. This clonotype was obtained from an adult in good health. The CDR3 DNA reads as TGTGCCAGCACACCAATCCCCACGACAGGGGGCGCGAGAGGGTACAATGAGCAGTTCTTC. Protein product: CASTPIPTTGGARGYNEQFF.